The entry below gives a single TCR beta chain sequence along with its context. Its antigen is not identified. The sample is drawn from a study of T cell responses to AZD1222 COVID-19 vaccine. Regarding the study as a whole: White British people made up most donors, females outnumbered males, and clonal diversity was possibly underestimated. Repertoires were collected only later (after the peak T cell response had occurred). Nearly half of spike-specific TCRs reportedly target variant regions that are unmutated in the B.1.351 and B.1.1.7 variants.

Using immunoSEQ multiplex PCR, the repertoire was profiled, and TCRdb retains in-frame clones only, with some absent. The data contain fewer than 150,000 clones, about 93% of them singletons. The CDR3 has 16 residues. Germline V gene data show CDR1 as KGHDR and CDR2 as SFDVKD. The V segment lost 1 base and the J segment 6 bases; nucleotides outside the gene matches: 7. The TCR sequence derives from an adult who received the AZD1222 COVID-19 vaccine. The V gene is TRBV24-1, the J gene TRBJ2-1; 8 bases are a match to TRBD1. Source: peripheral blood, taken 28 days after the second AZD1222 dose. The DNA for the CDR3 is TGTGCCACCAGTGATTTCGGGACAGGAGACTCCAATGAGCAGTTCTTC. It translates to CATSDFGTGDSNEQFF.